This is a list of T cell receptor beta chains from one sample in a study of cytomegalovirus exposure and HLA in healthy donors. The protocol was immunoSEQ multiplex PCR, while the TCRdb copy is restricted to in-frame clones and leaves out a portion. In the table there are almost 200,000 clones, about 80% of which are singletons. Sequencing was done on a sample of PBMCs. All receptors come from a man aged 25-45 years in good health and CMV-seronegative. Each CDR3 is given with its conserved first and last residue. A D gene is named only where the DNA matches it firmly. Clone size is shown for a subset of rows, as once, few, many or a class of expanded clone.

once	TRBV27	TRBJ2-6	TRBD1	TGTGCCAGCACCGTCGGGACAGGGGGCCCTGGGGCCAACGTCCTGACTTTC	CASTVGTGGPGANVLTF
.	TRBV6-5	TRBJ2-7	TRBD1	TGTGCCAGCAGTTACGGGCAGGGGGCATCTATCTACGAGCAGTACTTC	CASSYGQGASIYEQYF
once	TRBV19	TRBJ2-7	TRBD2	TGTGCCAGTAGTTTCACTAGCGGGAGTTCCTACGAGCAGTACTTC	CASSFTSGSSYEQYF
.	TRBV28	TRBJ2-7	.	TGTGCCAGCAGCTTCAGGACTTACGAGCAGTACTTC	CASSFRTYEQYF
few	TRBV28	TRBJ2-3	TRBD2	TGTGCCAGCAGTTTAGTAGCGGGACGCACCACAGATACGCAGTATTTT	CASSLVAGRTTDTQYF
.	TRBV7-2	TRBJ2-7	TRBD2	TGTGCCAGCAGCTTAGGCCCTAGCGGGAGTTACGAGCAGTACTTC	CASSLGPSGSYEQYF
.	TRBV5-6	TRBJ2-1	TRBD1	TGTGCCAGCAGCTTAGACAGGGGGAACTCCTACAATGAGCAGTTCTTC	CASSLDRGNSYNEQFF
.	TRBV7-2	TRBJ2-7	TRBD2	TGTGCCAGCAGCTTAGACGTACTAGCGGCAAATCCCTACGAGCAGTACTTC	CASSLDVLAANPYEQYF
few	TRBV7-9	TRBJ2-3	.	TGTGCCAGCAGCTCTGGTTCTGCGGGCGCGGTAGATACGCAGTATTTT	CASSSGSAGAVDTQYF
.	TRBV27	TRBJ2-7	.	TGTGCCGCCTTCGGGAAGGGAGGATCGAGTTACGAGCAGTACTTC	CAAFGKGGSSYEQYF
.	TRBV19	TRBJ1-4	TRBD1	TGTGCCAGTAGCCGGGACAGGGGTGAAAAACTGTTTTTT	CASSRDRGEKLFF
.	TRBV7-2	TRBJ2-5	TRBD1	TGTGCCAGCAGCCAAGGGACAGGCCAAGAGACCCAGTACTTC	CASSQGTGQETQYF
.	TRBV27	TRBJ2-7	.	TGTGCCAGCAGTTCCCACTACGAGCAGTACTTC	CASSSHYEQYF
.	TRBV6-5	TRBJ2-3	.	TGTGCCAGCAGTTTAGAGGGCAATACGCAGTATTTT	CASSLEGNTQYF
.	TRBV7-3	TRBJ2-3	TRBD2	TGTGCCAGCAGCTTAAGTGGGCTAGCGGGAGTCTCAGATACGCAGTATTTT	CASSLSGLAGVSDTQYF
.	TRBV12-5	TRBJ2-5	TRBD2	TGTGCTAGTGTCCCCCCGTGGGGGGGATCCCAGTACTTC	CASVPPWGGSQYF
.	TRBV11-2	TRBJ2-7	.	TGTGCCAGCAGCCCCACAATACAGGGAAACGAGCAGTACTTC	CASSPTIQGNEQYF
few	TRBV5-1	TRBJ2-7	TRBD2	TGCGCCAGCAGCTGGGGGTATGGGGGGGACGAGCAGTACTTC	CASSWGYGGDEQYF
few	TRBV6-5	TRBJ1-5	.	TGTGCCAGCAGTTACTCAGGGGAGGGTCAGCCCCAGCATTTT	CASSYSGEGQPQHF
.	TRBV7-9	TRBJ2-7	TRBD2	TGTGCCAGCAGCCCTGGGACTAGCTTATACGAGCAGTACTTC	CASSPGTSLYEQYF
once	TRBV6-1	TRBJ1-5	TRBD1	TGTGCCAGCAGCGAAAGAGGGGGCCCGTATAGCAATCAGCCCCAGCATTTT	CASSERGGPYSNQPQHF
.	TRBV5-4	TRBJ2-6	TRBD1	TGTGCCAGCAGCATGACAGGGTCTGGGGCCAACGTCCTGACTTTC	CASSMTGSGANVLTF
.	TRBV5-4	TRBJ2-2	TRBD1	TGTGCCAGCAGCCTAATGACAGGGGCTAACACCGGGGAGCTGTTTTTT	CASSLMTGANTGELFF
.	TRBV30	TRBJ2-1	.	TGTGCCTGGAGTGTTGGCCCCCCTGAGCAGTTCTTC	CAWSVGPPEQFF
.	TRBV18	TRBJ2-5	.	TGTGCCAGCTCACCTGACATGCAGGGAGAGACCCAGTACTTC	CASSPDMQGETQYF
.	TRBV10-1	TRBJ2-7	TRBD2	TGCGCCAGCAGTGAGAGCGGTCTAGCGGGCCGCCAGTACTTC	CASSESGLAGRQYF
.	TRBV5-1	TRBJ2-7	TRBD1	TGCGCCAGCAGCACCCGGGACAGGGCTATTAGTGAGCAGTACTTC	CASSTRDRAISEQYF